Each of the 11 T cell receptor beta chains below was sequenced from the same sample in a study of Ad26.COV2.S vaccination and SARS-CoV-2 variants. The treatment is: 19 received Ad26.COV2.S at low or high dose, single or two shots; a few received placebo; per-sample allocation not given. All samples were drawn on day 63, counting from the first vaccine or placebo injection. Profiled with immunoSEQ multiplex PCR; TCRdb holds only in-frame clones, not every one. This repertoire shows 440,000 or so clones, 92% found once; its top ten account for approximately 1.6%. The sample here was peripheral blood, taken in a trial of Ad26.COV2.S vaccine versus placebo. Source of these receptors: a person between 18 and 65 years old who received the Ad26.COV2.S COVID-19 vaccine or a placebo.

This clone was found once. The chain links TRBV25-1 to TRBJ2-7; D is perhaps TRBD1 (6 bases). Trimming cost V 4 bases and J 3 bases, with 10 bases left between them. Germline CDR1 is MGHDK and CDR2 is SYGVNS. CDR3 length equals 13 residues. The CDR3 spells CASSVDSLYEQYF. In nucleotides, the CDR3 is TGTGCCAGCAGTGTGGACAGTCTCTACGAGCAGTACTTC.

V gene TRBV5-8 combines with J gene TRBJ2-5; 10 nucleotides align to TRBD1. V gave up 3 bases and J gave up 5 bases; unmatched junction bases: 7. Per germline, CDR1 SGHTS and CDR2 YDEGEE. The CDR3 is made up of 15 amino acids. CDR3 sequence: CASSSRQGALETQYF. DNA for the CDR3: TGTGCCAGCAGCTCGAGACAGGGGGCTTTGGAGACCCAGTACTTC.

For the CDR3, the DNA is TGCAGTGCTAGCGGACAGGTGGGCTACACCTTC. Amino acids: CSASGQVGYTF. V is TRBV20-1 and J is TRBJ1-2; TRBD1 matches at 7 bases. The CDR3 is made up of 11 amino acids. From germline, CDR1 is DFQATT and CDR2 SNEGSKA (reference sequence). Trimming at V came to 3 bases and at J to 8 bases, leaving 3 bases not matched to a gene.

The chain links TRBV19 to TRBJ1-2; D ambiguous. The CDR3 contains 13 residues. Trimming pared 3 bases from V and 4 bases from J, leaving 9 bases between. The germline CDR1 and CDR2 sequences are LNHDA and SQIVND (reference sequence). CDR3 sequence (DNA): TGTGCCAGTAGTATGGGCCCCCGCTATGGCTACACCTTC. Its protein product is CASSMGPRYGYTF.

The chain couples TRBV5-6 to TRBJ1-2, with 8 bases aligning to TRBD1. There are 13 residues in the CDR3. The germline V gene has CDR1 SGHDT and CDR2 YYEEEE. After removal of 4 bases from V and 9 bases from J, the junction contained 8 bases not matched to a gene. In nucleotides, the CDR3 is TGTGCCAGCAGCCAGGACAGGGAGTATAGCTACACCTTC. It encodes CASSQDREYSYTF. Full variable domain (outside the CDR3, taken from reference TRBV5-6 and TRBJ1-2): DAGVTQSPTHLIKTRGQQVTLRCSPKSGHDTVSWYQQALGQGPQFIFQYYEEEERQRGNFPDRFSGHQFPNYSSELNVNALLLGDSALYLCASSQDREYSYTFGSGTRLTVV.

The chain uses TRBV4-3 and TRBJ2-2; D is uncertain. Per the germline V gene, CDR1 is LGHNA and CDR2 is YSLEER. The CDR3 runs 16 residues. V dropped 1 base and J dropped 1 base, with 10 bases sitting between them. CDR3 protein: CASSQGVVLNTGELFF. CDR3 in DNA: TGCGCCAGCAGCCAAGGGGTGGTCCTGAACACCGGGGAGCTGTTTTTT.

This rearrangement joins TRBV6-6 to TRBJ1-5; TRBD1 might be the D (5 bases). V was pared by 5 bases and J by 4 bases, with 21 bases between. The CDR3 runs to 17 residues. Germline CDR1 and CDR2: MNHNY and SVGAGI (reference sequence). The CDR3 is CASSQPRGGKPNQPQHF. DNA of the CDR3: TGTGCCAGCAGTCAACCTCGGGGGGGGAAACCAAATCAGCCCCAGCATTTT.

This chain joins TRBV5-4 and TRBJ2-5; weak D call: TRBD2 (6 bases). In germline, CDR1 is SGHNT, CDR2 YYREEE (reference sequence). Trimming pared 3 bases from V and 5 bases from J, leaving 17 bases between. The CDR3 sequence is 15 residues long. In DNA form, the CDR3 reads TGTGCCAGCAGCTCAGCTTGGAGGGGTGAGGAGACCCAGTACTTC. Translation gives CASSSAWRGEETQYF. Full variable domain (outside the CDR3, taken from reference TRBV5-4 and TRBJ2-5): ETGVTQSPTHLIKTRGQQVTLRCSSQSGHNTVSWYQQALGQGPQFIFQYYREEENGRGNFPPRFSGLQFPNYSSELNVNALELDDSALYLCASSSAWRGEETQYFGPGTRLLVL.

The chain is built from TRBV27 and TRBJ2-4; D may be TRBD2 (6 bases). Germline CDR1 reads MNHEY; CDR2 reads SMNVEV (reference sequence). The CDR3 length is 14 residues. V was pared by 5 bases and J by 8 bases, with 16 bases between. CDR3 residues: CASSPYSPGDIQYF. CDR3 nucleotides: TGTGCCAGCAGTCCCTACAGCCCGGGGGACATTCAGTACTTC.

The chain links TRBV29-1 to TRBJ1-2; maybe TRBD1 (6 bases). Germline loops: CDR1 SQVTM, CDR2 ANQGSEA. The CDR3 length is 12 residues. Trimming shortened V by 2 bases and J by 6 bases, and 10 bases separated the two germline ends. Here the CDR3 reads CSVEHRVDGYTF. The CDR3 DNA follows: TGCAGCGTTGAACACAGGGTCGATGGCTACACCTTC.

The chain couples TRBV10-3 to TRBJ2-3; D perhaps matches TRBD1 (5 bases). V was shortened by 2 bases and J by 8 bases, with 14 bases between the two germline ends. Per germline, CDR1 ENHRY and CDR2 SYGVKD. The CDR3 is 14 amino acids. This CDR3 reads CAISEGVGVGTQYF. The CDR3 bases are TGTGCCATCAGTGAGGGAGTAGGGGTCGGTACGCAGTATTTT.